The 9 T cell receptor beta chains listed next were all sequenced from one sample in a study of cytomegalovirus exposure and HLA in healthy donors. Both 60 Vbeta primers and 13 Jbeta primers went into the PCR. Sequenced by immunoSEQ multiplex PCR; TCRdb stores in-frame clones only, minus some. The sample shows 210,000 or so clones, more than 75% of them seen only once. What was sequenced was PBMCs. Receptors were obtained from a girl aged 2-10 years in good health and CMV-seronegative.

The rearrangement joins TRBV28 to TRBJ2-7; 7 bases fit TRBD1. The CDR3 covers 16 residues. V lost 6 bases, J lost 2 bases, and 13 bases stayed unmatched. The germline CDR1 and CDR2 sequences are MDHEN and SYDVKM. CDR3 in amino acids: CASSSPTGNFPYEQYF. DNA of the CDR3: TGTGCCAGCAGCTCGCCGACAGGGAATTTCCCCTACGAGCAGTACTTC.

The J gene is TRBJ1-2, the V gene TRBV6-4, with unresolved D. Per the germline V gene, CDR1 is MRHNA and CDR2 is SNTAGT. This CDR3 region has 15 residues. The V gene lost 3 bases and the J gene lost 1 base, with 12 bases spanning the gap. The DNA of the CDR3 is TGTGCCAGCAGTGAACGGACTGCGGATAACTATGGCTACACCTTC. This translates into CASSERTADNYGYTF.

There are a few counts of this clone. The rearrangement joins TRBV4-1 to TRBJ1-2; 11 nucleotides agree with TRBD1. V lost 3 bases and J lost 8; bases outside the gene matches: 17. Germline CDR1 MGHRA, CDR2 YSYEKL. CDR3 length: 18 residues. CDR3 protein: CASSHPSHSDRGPGGYTF. For the CDR3, the DNA is TGCGCCAGCAGCCACCCCTCCCACTCGGACAGGGGGCCGGGGGGCTACACCTTC.

The rearrangement joins TRBV2 to TRBJ1-6, with 8 positions matching TRBD1. The germline gives CDR1 SNHLY, CDR2 FYNNEI. V was pared by 1 base and J by 13 bases, with 9 bases of the junction left unmatched. CDR3 length equals 15 residues. CDR3 sequence reads: CASSEEGTGLRPLHF. CDR3 nucleotide sequence: TGTGCCAGCAGTGAAGAGGGGACAGGCCTTCGGCCCCTCCACTTT. The full variable domain, its missing parts supplied by reference TRBV2 and TRBJ1-6, is EPEVTQTPSHQVTQMGQEVILRCVPISNHLYFYWYRQILGQKVEFLVSFYNNEISEKSEIFDDQFSVERPDGSNFTLKIRSTKLEDSAMYFCASSEEGTGLRPLHFGNGTRLTVT.

The CDR3 region has the DNA TGTGCCAGTAGTACCGCCGGGACTCATCAGGAGCAGTACTTC. It is translated as CASSTAGTHQEQYF. The J gene is TRBJ2-7, the V gene TRBV19; D is perhaps TRBD2 (6 bases). The V gene's germline CDR1 is LNHDA and CDR2 SQIVND (reference sequence). The CDR3 spans 14 residues. The V and J ends lost 4 bases and 7 bases respectively, with 17 bases between them.

Remarks on this clone: An end of the junction does not agree with germline; a read error may underlie this. The rearrangement uses TRBV5-1 and TRBJ1-5, with TRBD1 identical over 9 bases. The V gene's germline CDR1 is SGHRS and CDR2 YFSETQ. The CDR3 sequence is 14 residues long. The CDR3 is CASSFTGGNQLQHF. The CDR3 DNA reads TGCGCCAGCAGCTTTACAGGGGGCAATCAGCTCCAGCATTTT. Variable domain in full (rest from reference TRBV5-1 and TRBJ1-5): KAGVTQTPRYLIKTRGQQVTLSCSPISGHRSVSWYQQTPGQGLQFLFEYFSETQRNKGNFPGRFSGRQFSNSRSEMNVSTLELGDSALYLCASSFTGGNQLQHFGDGTRLSIL.

This chain connects TRBV6-6 to TRBJ2-3; TRBD2 is a possible D gene (7 bases). The CDR3 totals 14 residues. V lost 6 bases, J lost 5 bases, and 15 bases lay in between. Germline values: CDR1 MNHNY, CDR2 SVGAGI (reference sequence). This CDR3 reads CASRPGGREDTQYF. The CDR3 DNA sequence: TGTGCCAGCAGGCCGGGGGGCCGGGAAGATACGCAGTATTTT.

This clone was picked up one time. The chain has TRBV27 and TRBJ1-1; 7 nucleotides agree with TRBD1. V was clipped by 3 bases and J by 0 bases; unmatched bases: 4. Germline assignment: CDR1 MNHEY and CDR2 SMNVEV (reference sequence). This CDR3 has 15 residues. The chain's CDR3 is CASSLVDRVNTEAFF. For the CDR3, the DNA is TGTGCCAGCAGTTTGGTAGACAGGGTGAACACTGAAGCTTTCTTT.

The chain is built from TRBV7-9 and TRBJ1-1; the match to TRBD1 covers 11 bases. The V segment lost 4 bases and the J segment 6 bases; nucleotides outside the gene matches: 7. Germline V gene data show CDR1 as SEHNR and CDR2 as FQNEAQ (reference sequence). The CDR3 has 15 amino acids. CDR3 in amino acids: CASSSLVGQGAEAFF. In nucleotides, the CDR3 is TGTGCCAGCAGCTCCCTGGTGGGACAGGGGGCTGAAGCTTTCTTT.